These 28 T cell receptor beta chains came from one sample sequenced in a study of cytomegalovirus exposure and HLA in healthy donors. Primers: 60 Vbeta forward and 13 Jbeta reverse. Generated by immunoSEQ multiplex PCR, the TCRdb table keeps only in-frame clones and is missing some. The repertoire holds tens of thousands of clones, with 70% to 85% as singletons. Sequencing was done on a sample of PBMCs. These receptors were taken from a man aged 30 to 39 in good health and CMV-seronegative.

The J gene is TRBJ2-6, the V gene TRBV5-1; 9 bases align to TRBD2. CDR1 is SGHRS and CDR2 is YFSETQ in the germline V gene. V lost 4 bases, J lost 5 bases, and 7 bases stayed unmatched. There are 16 residues in the CDR3. The CDR3 DNA reads TGCGCCAGCAGCCCGCGGGGGGGAGATAGGGCCAACGTCCTGACTTTC. Translating gives CASSPRGGDRANVLTF. The whole variable domain, filled in from reference TRBV5-1 and TRBJ2-6, reads KAGVTQTPRYLIKTRGQQVTLSCSPISGHRSVSWYQQTPGQGLQFLFEYFSETQRNKGNFPGRFSGRQFSNSRSEMNVSTLELGDSALYLCASSPRGGDRANVLTFGAGSRLTVL.

The chain uses TRBV28 and TRBJ1-3; 10 bases match TRBD1. CDR1 and CDR2 from the germline V gene are MDHEN and SYDVKM. The CDR3 is made up of 14 amino acids. Trimming took 5 bases from V and 4 from J; bases not matched to a gene: 2. CDR3 protein: CASSGTGEGNTIYF. The CDR3 coding sequence is TGTGCCAGCAGTGGGACAGGGGAAGGAAACACCATATATTTT.

This clone came up once. The CDR3 is CASSESRGLDSNQPQHF. The CDR3 DNA sequence: TGTGCCAGCAGTGAATCTCGGGGGTTAGATAGCAATCAGCCCCAGCATTTT. The chain is built from TRBV25-1 and TRBJ1-5, with D maybe TRBD1 (5 bases). V was shortened by 1 base and J by 0 bases, with 13 bases between the two germline ends. From germline, CDR1 is MGHDK and CDR2 SYGVNS. The CDR3 has 17 residues. Full variable domain (remainder filled in from reference TRBV25-1 and TRBJ1-5): EADIYQTPRYLVIGTGKKITLECSQTMGHDKMYWYQQDPGMELHLIHYSYGVNSTEKGDLSSESTVSRIRTEHFPLTLESARPSHTSQYLCASSESRGLDSNQPQHFGDGTRLSIL.

J is TRBJ1-1 and V is TRBV9, with D unresolved. Germline V lookup: CDR1 SGDLS, CDR2 YYNGEE. The V end was cut by 1 base, the J end by 7 bases, with 17 bases between. The CDR3 contains 15 residues. This CDR3 is CASSVSWPATNEAFF. The CDR3 DNA sequence: TGTGCCAGCAGCGTATCTTGGCCAGCGACTAATGAAGCTTTCTTT.

The V call is TRBV7-9, the J call TRBJ2-7; tentatively, D is TRBD2 (6 bases). The CDR3 is 12 residues long. Trimming removed 3 bases from V and 5 bases from J, with 8 bases in between. Germline CDR1 and CDR2: SEHNR and FQNEAQ (reference sequence). CDR3 loop: CASSLGLNEQYF. The CDR3 coding sequence is TGTGCCAGCAGCTTGGGACTGAACGAGCAGTACTTC.

The chain links TRBV5-6 to TRBJ1-6, with a tentative D call TRBD1 (6 bases). The CDR3 length is 15 residues. The V end lost 2 bases, the J end lost 5 bases, and 11 bases lay between the germline ends. Germline V gives CDR1 SGHDT, CDR2 YYEEEE. The CDR3 nucleotides are TGTGCCAGCAGCTTTTCAGGGGCCCATAATTCACCCCTCCACTTT. This gives the protein CASSFSGAHNSPLHF.

This chain connects TRBV27 to TRBJ1-1; 9 bases are a match to TRBD1. CDR3 length equals 16 residues. The germline CDR1 and CDR2 sequences are MNHEY and SMNVEV (reference sequence). J gave up 3 bases and V 2 bases, and 7 bases lay outside the gene matches. This CDR3 is CASSLGQGMWDTEAFF. The CDR3 region has the DNA TGTGCCAGCAGTTTAGGACAGGGGATGTGGGACACTGAAGCTTTCTTT.

V usage is TRBV19 and J usage is TRBJ1-5, with D perhaps TRBD1 (5 bases). V gave up 3 bases and J gave up 8 bases, with 14 bases separating them. Germline V gene data show CDR1 as LNHDA and CDR2 as SQIVND (reference sequence). The CDR3 loop spans 14 amino acids. CDR3 sequence: CASSIGQGFKPQHF. The CDR3 coding sequence is TGTGCCAGTAGTATCGGGCAGGGCTTTAAGCCCCAGCATTTT.

This clone was seen a handful of times. V usage is TRBV10-3 and J usage is TRBJ2-1; possible D gene TRBD1, 6 bases. Germline V gene lookup returns CDR1 ENHRY and CDR2 SYGVKD. CDR3 size: 16 residues. V lost 4 bases and J lost 4, with 17 bases in between. The CDR3 sequence: CAISGGKIGQYNEQFF. Written as DNA, the CDR3 is TGTGCCATCAGTGGGGGAAAAATCGGACAGTACAATGAGCAGTTCTTC.

V is TRBV28 and J is TRBJ1-1, with 9 nucleotides matching TRBD1. Per germline, CDR1 MDHEN and CDR2 SYDVKM. V dropped 5 bases and J dropped 2; count of bases not matched to a gene: 15. The CDR3 extends over 18 amino acids. Here the CDR3 reads CASSTTYPGQGTNTEAFF. The DNA for the CDR3 is TGTGCCAGCAGTACCACGTATCCGGGACAGGGAACAAACACTGAAGCTTTCTTT.

The gene calls are TRBV10-3 and TRBJ2-1; D perhaps matches TRBD2 (7 bases). V was cut by 0 bases and J by 4 bases, with 25 bases left in between. CDR3 size: 20 residues. CDR1 ENHRY and CDR2 SYGVKD come from the germline V gene. The CDR3 DNA follows: TGTGCCATCAGTGAGTCGAGGGGGGCGGGGGCCCTCTCCGAATACAATGAGCAGTTCTTC. Protein product: CAISESRGAGALSEYNEQFF.

CDR3 in DNA: TGTGCCAGCAGCCGGGGACAGCCGGCCGAGCAGTACTTC. This encodes CASSRGQPAEQYF. V gene TRBV7-9 combines with J gene TRBJ2-7, with 7 positions matching TRBD1. This CDR3 is 13 amino acids long. V trimming: 5 bases; J trimming: 6 bases; junction bases outside the gene matches: 7. CDR1 and CDR2 from the germline V gene are SEHNR and FQNEAQ (reference sequence).

This sequence joins TRBV29-1 and TRBJ1-1; 11 positions match TRBD1. CDR3 length: 14 amino acids. Unmatched junction bases numbered 1, after V lost 0 bases and J lost 4 bases. Germline V CDR1 and CDR2: SQVTM, ANQGSEA. The CDR3 loop is CSVEEGTGGTEAFF. CDR3 bases: TGCAGCGTTGAAGAAGGGACAGGGGGCACTGAAGCTTTCTTT.

V and J are TRBV6-6 and TRBJ2-7; D is ambiguous. The CDR3 runs 12 residues. Germline CDR1 MNHNY, CDR2 SVGAGI (reference sequence). V was clipped by 5 bases and J by 4 bases, with 9 bases between them. As DNA, the CDR3 is TGTGCCAGCAGTGAGTCTAGGTACGAGCAGTACTTC. It encodes CASSESRYEQYF.

The sample holds a few counts of this clone. J is TRBJ2-1 and V is TRBV6-5; D might be TRBD1 (5 bases). V shed 6 bases and J shed 0 bases, with 12 bases lying between them. Germline CDR1 and CDR2: MNHEY and SVGAGI. CDR3 size: 15 residues. The CDR3 bases are TGTGCCAGCAGCCAAGGGGATAGCTCCTACAATGAGCAGTTCTTC. This codes for CASSQGDSSYNEQFF.

This chain uses TRBV6-5 with TRBJ1-5; the D gene is possibly TRBD1 (5 bases). The V and J ends lost 2 bases and 5 bases respectively, with 13 bases between them. The CDR3 sequence is 15 residues long. Germline CDR1 MNHEY, CDR2 SVGAGI. CDR3 residues: CASSYTSGLDQPQHF. Written as DNA, the CDR3 is TGTGCCAGCAGTTACACTTCAGGGTTGGATCAGCCCCAGCATTTT.

The gene calls are TRBV7-6 and TRBJ2-1; 10 nucleotides match TRBD2. CDR3 length: 16 amino acids. J was trimmed by 5 bases and V by 4 bases; bases with no gene match: 8. Germline values: CDR1 SGHVS, CDR2 FNYEAQ. The CDR3 nucleotides are TGTGCCAGCAGCTCTCGGCCTAGCGGGGGCCACAATGAGCAGTTCTTC. It is translated as CASSSRPSGGHNEQFF.

This rearrangement joins TRBV7-8 to TRBJ1-1; a weak D match, TRBD1 (5 bases). The CDR3 consists of 14 residues. CDR1 is SGHVS and CDR2 is FQNEAQ in the germline V gene. Between the trimmed V and J ends, which lost 5 bases and 4 bases, there was a span of 14 bases. The CDR3 coding sequence is TGTGCCAGCAGCGCCGGGGGGACGGCCACTGAAGCTTTCTTT. The encoded protein is CASSAGGTATEAFF.

This clone was found a few times. The gene calls are TRBV5-4 and TRBJ2-3; tentative D call: TRBD2 (5 bases). CDR3 length: 15 amino acids. Trimming removed 0 bases from V and 2 bases from J, with 10 bases in between. Per the germline V gene, CDR1 is SGHNT and CDR2 is YYREEE (reference sequence). CDR3 DNA sequence: TGTGCCAGCAGCTTGGTGGGGAGTCCCACAGATACGCAGTATTTT. This codes for CASSLVGSPTDTQYF.

The chain uses TRBV5-1 and TRBJ2-2; TRBD2 agrees at 11 bases. V gave up 1 base and J gave up 0 bases; unmatched junction bases: 5. Germline CDR1 is SGHRS and CDR2 is YFSETQ. The CDR3 spans 18 residues. CDR3 loop: CASSLRTSGFANTGELFF. In nucleotides, the CDR3 is TGCGCCAGCAGCTTGAGGACTAGCGGGTTTGCGAACACCGGGGAGCTGTTTTTT.

The genes are TRBV5-1 and TRBJ2-3; the match to TRBD2 covers 8 bases. This CDR3 has 16 residues. Germline-derived CDR1 and CDR2 are SGHRS and YFSETQ. Losses at the gene ends were 4 bases for V and 2 bases for J; bases not matched to a gene: 9. Here the CDR3 reads CASSHGLATLTDTQYF. In DNA form, the CDR3 reads TGCGCCAGCAGCCATGGACTAGCCACCCTCACAGATACGCAGTATTTT.

The rearrangement uses TRBV7-9 and TRBJ1-1; 7 positions match TRBD1. CDR3 size: 13 residues. The V gene's germline CDR1 is SEHNR and CDR2 FQNEAQ (reference sequence). V shed 7 bases, J shed 3 bases, and the junction held 5 bases outside the gene matches. This chain's CDR3 is CASMWDRDTEAFF. The DNA of the CDR3 is TGTGCCAGCATGTGGGACAGAGACACTGAAGCTTTCTTT.

This clone appeared a few times. The chain employs TRBV19 and TRBJ1-2; no reliable D call. The V end was cut by 6 bases, the J end by 3 bases, with 17 bases between. The CDR3 totals 15 residues. Germline V lookup: CDR1 LNHDA, CDR2 SQIVND (reference sequence). The CDR3 spells CASRAGSLGYYGYTF. The DNA for the CDR3 is TGTGCCAGTAGGGCGGGGTCTCTAGGCTACTATGGCTACACCTTC.

This clone was seen a single time. The chain is built from TRBV6-1 and TRBJ1-6; no reliable D call. Germline CDR1 is MNHNS and CDR2 is SASEGT. With 2 bases removed from V and 9 bases from J, the gap between germline ends came to 14 bases. The CDR3 consists of 15 residues. The CDR3 DNA reads as TGTGCCAGCAGTGAAAAACCCGGGGATATTTCACCCCTCCACTTT. Its translation is CASSEKPGDISPLHF.

The chain employs TRBV12-5 and TRBJ2-1, with 8 bases fitting TRBD1. Germline loops: CDR1 LGHNT, CDR2 FRNRAP. The CDR3 has 16 amino acids. Trimming removed 3 bases from V and 2 bases from J; junction bases left unmatched: 6. The CDR3 spells CASGFRTGSPYNEQFF. The CDR3 coding sequence is TGTGCTAGTGGTTTCCGGACAGGGAGTCCCTACAATGAGCAGTTCTTC. Combining the CDR3 with reference TRBV12-5 and TRBJ2-1 gives the whole variable domain DARVTQTPRHKVTEMGQEVTMRCQPILGHNTVFWYRQTMMQGLELLAYFRNRAPLDDSGMPKDRFSAEMPDATLATLKIQPSEPRDSAVYFCASGFRTGSPYNEQFFGPGTRLTVL.

V and J are TRBV6-4 and TRBJ2-2, with 10 bases aligning to TRBD1. Per germline, CDR1 MRHNA and CDR2 SNTAGT. The CDR3 sequence is 15 residues long. Trimming at V came to 6 bases and at J to 6 bases, leaving 7 bases not matched to a gene. CDR3 DNA sequence: TGTGCCAGCAGCCACGGACAGGGGGAGTCCGGGGAGCTGTTTTTT. This translates into CASSHGQGESGELFF.

J is TRBJ1-4 and V is TRBV28; D is perhaps TRBD1 (6 bases). The V end was cut by 2 bases, the J end by 3 bases, with 13 bases between. This CDR3 contains 16 residues. Germline V gene sequence: CDR1 MDHEN, CDR2 SYDVKM. CDR3 residues: CASSLLGASSNEKLFF. The CDR3 DNA reads as TGTGCCAGCAGTTTACTGGGGGCGAGCTCTAATGAAAAACTGTTTTTT. The whole variable domain, remainder taken from reference TRBV28 and TRBJ1-4, is DVKVTQSSRYLVKRTGEKVFLECVQDMDHENMFWYRQDPGLGLRLIYFSYDVKMKEKGDIPEGYSVSREKKERFSLILESASTNQTSMYLCASSLLGASSNEKLFFGSGTQLSVL.

The CDR3 DNA reads as TGTGCCAGCAGTTTTCAGGGTTGGACTGAAGCTTTCTTT. It is translated as CASSFQGWTEAFF. The chain combines TRBV6-5 with TRBJ1-1; D perhaps matches TRBD1 (5 bases). Germline CDR1 and CDR2: MNHEY and SVGAGI. The CDR3 loop spans 13 amino acids. The V end was cut by 4 bases, the J end by 5 bases, with 11 bases between.